The rows below give T cell receptor beta chains drawn from one sample of a study of blood T cells in healthy people across ages. TCRdb analysed the 5' RACE reads with MiXCR anew, one entry per CDR3 protein. The sample contains 920,000 or so distinct CDR3 sequences, around 43% of which appear only once. Sequencing input: blood. Receptor source: a woman aged 55-69 years in good health. Each CDR3 is given with its conserved first and last residue. A D gene is named only where the DNA matches it firmly. A row's size may be missing; if present it is once, few, many or a size class.

size	V	length	J	D	CDR3	DNA
NA	TRBV5-1	14	TRBJ2-7	NA	CASSLVPAGYEQYF	TGCGCCAGCAGCTTGGTCCCTGCTGGCTACGAGCAGTACTTC
NA	TRBV29-1	12	TRBJ2-2	NA	CSVEENTGELFF	TGCAGCGTTGAAGAGAACACCGGGGAGCTGTTTTTT
NA	TRBV15	17	TRBJ1-5	NA	CATSRDYGGVGNQPQHF	TGTGCCACCAGCAGAGATTACGGGGGGGTAGGAAATCAGCCCCAGCATTTT
few	TRBV5-1	15	TRBJ1-2	NA	CASSGLVTGPDGYTF	TGCGCCAGCAGCGGACTCGTGACAGGCCCCGATGGCTACACCTTC
few	TRBV6-6	16	TRBJ2-1	TRBD2	CASSYPGTSGRMGQFF	TGTGCCAGCAGTTACCCCGGGACTAGCGGGAGGATGGGGCAGTTCTTC
NA	TRBV9	17	TRBJ1-6	NA	CASSVGDSPFIGSPLHF	TGTGCCAGCAGCGTAGGAGACTCCCCTTTTATAGGATCACCCCTCCACTTT
few	TRBV10-3	13	TRBJ2-5	TRBD2	CAIRASGRASQYF	TGTGCCATCAGGGCTAGCGGGAGGGCCTCCCAGTACTTC
few	TRBV12-3/TRBV12-4	13	TRBJ2-7	NA	CASSLSEFSEQYF	TGTGCCAGCAGTTTGTCTGAGTTTTCCGAGCAGTACTTC
NA	TRBV10-3	16	TRBJ2-5	NA	CAISEVTLDRQETQYF	TGTGCCATCAGTGAGGTGACATTGGACCGACAAGAGACCCAGTACTTC
many	TRBV28	15	TRBJ2-3	TRBD1	CASSFDRVSTDTQYF	TGTGCCAGCAGTTTTGACAGGGTGAGCACAGATACGCAGTATTTT
NA	TRBV27	16	TRBJ2-7	NA	CASSLSVGFAYNEQYF	TGTGCCAGCAGTTTATCGGTAGGATTTGCCTACAATGAGCAGTACTTC
NA	TRBV6-5	15	TRBJ1-2	NA	CASSPPIAGRMGYTF	TGTGCCAGCAGTCCACCGATCGCGGGGAGGATGGGCTACACCTTC
few	TRBV29-1	14	TRBJ1-6	TRBD1	CSVASGQGNSPLHF	TGCAGCGTCGCATCGGGACAGGGGAATTCACCCCTCCACTTT
NA	TRBV2	17	TRBJ2-6	NA	CASTSPPGLSGANVLTF	TGTGCCAGCACCTCACCCCCAGGCCTCTCTGGGGCCAACGTCCTGACTTTC
few	TRBV29-1	13	TRBJ1-1	NA	CSVVRGLDTEAFF	TGCAGCGTTGTGCGTGGGTTAGACACTGAAGCTTTCTTT
NA	TRBV27	12	TRBJ2-1	NA	CASSLWRGEQFF	TGTGCCAGCAGTTTATGGCGGGGTGAGCAGTTCTTC
NA	TRBV24-1	13	TRBJ1-2	NA	CATSDPQGSGYTF	TGTGCCACCAGTGATCCTCAGGGATCTGGCTACACCTTC
NA	TRBV12-3/TRBV12-4	13	TRBJ2-1	TRBD1	CASSDRGQGEQFF	TGTGCCAGCAGTGACAGGGGGCAGGGTGAGCAGTTCTTC
NA	TRBV9	15	TRBJ2-5	NA	CTSSIGGDRQETQYF	TGTACCAGCAGCATCGGGGGGGACAGACAAGAGACCCAGTACTTC
NA	TRBV3-1	13	TRBJ2-7	NA	CASSQVLAGEQYF	TGTGCCAGCAGCCAAGTTCTAGCAGGCGAGCAGTACTTC
NA	TRBV6-1	14	TRBJ2-4	TRBD1	CASSQMGTGDEQYF	TGTGCCAGCAGCCAAATGGGGACAGGGGATGAGCAGTACTTC
NA	TRBV25-1	13	TRBJ2-1	TRBD1	CASSAGQGDEQFF	TGTGCCAGCAGTGCGGGACAGGGAGATGAGCAGTTCTTC
NA	TRBV23-1	14	TRBJ2-1	NA	CASSQQAGHNEQFF	TGCGCCAGCAGTCAACAAGCCGGACACAATGAGCAGTTCTTC
once	TRBV2	13	TRBJ2-7	NA	CASASSRYYQQYF	TGTGCCAGCGCGAGTAGCCGTTACTATCAGCAGTACTTC
NA	TRBV25-1	14	TRBJ1-2	NA	CASRTPGPNYGYTF	TGTGCCAGCCGAACCCCAGGACCTAACTATGGCTACACCTTC
NA	TRBV11-2	14	TRBJ2-7	NA	CASSPGTPYNEQYF	TGTGCCAGCAGTCCGGGGACCCCTTACAATGAGCAGTACTTC
few	TRBV3-1	15	TRBJ2-7	NA	CASSQDVRLLYEQYF	TGTGCCAGCAGCCAAGATGTGAGGCTACTATACGAGCAGTACTTC
few	TRBV20-1	15	TRBJ2-7	TRBD2	CSASGLAGSSYEQYF	TGCAGTGCTAGTGGGCTAGCGGGGAGCTCCTACGAGCAGTACTTC
NA	TRBV6-1	15	TRBJ2-1	TRBD2	CASSEGRTSGNEQFF	TGTGCCAGCAGTGAAGGCAGGACTAGCGGTAATGAGCAGTTCTTC